This TCR beta chain was identified during a study of cytomegalovirus exposure and HLA in healthy donors (dated by TCRdb to 2015 to 2018). The study in broad terms: According to a later analysis, one platform produced both the roughly 110 validation repertoires and the roughly 650 repertoires of the first cohort. A separate validation cohort of approximately 120 different subjects was used in addition to the roughly 620-subject first cohort. The study aimed to test whether cataloging public T cell receptors could reveal signatures of past pathogen exposure. The study combined high-throughput TCR immunosequencing, statistical association of individual TCRs with disease status, and machine learning to predict cytomegalovirus infection status. The paper's findings and limits, for the study overall: According to the authors, the approach could potentially be generalized to other disease states and immunological phenotypes. In vitro tests confirmed that a few of the cytomegalovirus-associated TCR beta chains recognize cytomegalovirus antigens. Of the cluster scores, 85% to 95% were above 0 in a later analysis, which found that TCRs clustered in the first cohort also tended to co-occur in the 130 or so validation repertoires. In the study, approximately 150 TCR beta chains were listed as associated with cytomegalovirus. The validation cohort had no HLA typing available for a later analysis, so co-occurrence within that cohort was assessed over all 120 or so repertoires. Across donors, most TCR sequences were observed very rarely, whereas some public TCRs were present in many individuals. The classifier was reported to diagnose cytomegalovirus status with high specificity and sensitivity in both the original cohort and the validation cohort.

Taken from cysteine to phenylalanine, the CDR3 has 15 residues. The kept DNA is CDR3 alone, 45 bases in frame from the first base. Trimming costs V 4 bases and J 5 bases, and their ends lie 17 bases apart. Via the germline V gene, CDR1 is SGHVS and CDR2 FNYEAQ. The library was produced with the immunoSEQ multiplex PCR assay. Turning to the authors' computational methods: A statistical classification framework was built for diagnosing cytomegalovirus status from the catalog of TCR beta chain sequences. TCRdb limited this immuneACCESS table to in-frame rearrangements with V and J called. A share of clones is missing; checked studies link under half to unresolved V genes, and the rest is unexplained. The V and J calls and clone size were taken over from that table, and D and trimming were inferred from the DNA. The sample data list some 160,000 clones, and 91% of these were observed just once. Of the sample, 0.6% to 0.85% is held by the ten largest clones.

Concerning this clone: What antigen it recognizes has not been identified. No much larger clone exists at a distance of one base, and base qualities are not known.

The donors belonged to the validation cohort of approximately 130 subjects, which was separate from the roughly 670-subject first cohort. This receptor was obtained from a man aged 18 to 29 in good health and CMV-seronegative. The rearrangement combines TRBV7-6 with TRBJ1-2, with the identity of the D gene unclear. The specimen sequenced was PBMCs. The CDR3 is CASSYSRDKKYGYTF. Read as DNA, the sequence is TGTGCCAGCAGCTATAGTCGGGATAAAAAATATGGCTACACCTTC.